This T cell receptor (beta chain) was obtained from a study of cytomegalovirus exposure and HLA in healthy donors. Comments on this clone: As yet, its antigen is unknown.

Whole-study results and caveats: In a later analysis, TCR association rates varied by HLA locus: DRB1 most, HLA-C fewest.

CDR1 SGHRS and CDR2 YFSETQ come from the germline V gene. CDR3 length: 14 amino acids. V lost 4 bases and J 8 bases, leaving 16 bases between the germline ends. Amplification used 60 Vbeta primers and 13 Jbeta primers. TCRdb's table, derived via immunoSEQ multiplex PCR, lists solely in-frame clones and lacks some. The data contain 200,000 to 250,000 clones, roughly 80% of them singletons. The source material was PBMCs. The clonotype was recovered from a woman between 40 and 50 years old in good health and CMV-seropositive. This chain joins TRBV5-1 and TRBJ2-1, with D possibly TRBD2 on 5 matching bases. DNA of the CDR3: TGCGCCAGCAGCCTGGTGGGAGCTGTCCATGAGCAGTTCTTC. It translates to CASSLVGAVHEQFF.